Below, 2 T cell receptor beta chains from the same sample are listed, as sequenced in a study of blood T cell repertoires in COVID-19. Generated by immunoSEQ multiplex PCR, the TCRdb table keeps only in-frame clones and is missing some. Of 100,000 to 150,000 clones in the sample, around 82% were seen once. Sequencing used peripheral blood. The receptors derive from an elderly man with active or convalescent COVID-19.

The V and J genes are TRBV2 and TRBJ2-5, with D perhaps TRBD1 (5 bases). The V end was cut by 7 bases, the J end by 2 bases, with 11 bases between. Germline V gives CDR1 SNHLY, CDR2 FYNNEI. This CDR3 contains 13 residues. The CDR3 protein is CASNLDRQETQYF. CDR3 in DNA: TGTGCCAGCAATCTAGACAGACAAGAGACCCAGTACTTC.

V gene TRBV7-9 combines with J gene TRBJ2-5; a weak D match, TRBD2 (6 bases). CDR1 and CDR2 (germline): SEHNR, FQNEAQ (reference sequence). The CDR3 loop spans 15 amino acids. Trimming removed 5 bases from V and 1 base from J, with 14 bases in between. The CDR3 DNA sequence: TGTGCCAGCAGCCAAGAATTGGGGGGCCAAGAGACCCAGTACTTC. This translates into CASSQELGGQETQYF.